The 17 T cell receptor beta chains in this list originate from one sample, sequenced in a study of graft-versus-host responses after intestinal transplantation. Repertoires were generated with immunoSEQ multiplex PCR, while TCRdb's copy carries only in-frame clones and drops some. Altogether about 24,000 clones are present, approximately 85% being singletons, with the ten largest covering less than 1%. The input for sequencing was PBMCs, taken nearly 470 days after intestinal transplant. The receptors come from a human patient who received an intestinal transplant, so some T cells may come from the graft donor.

This clone was detected only once. The CDR3 region is CASSSGIPREKLFF. Written as DNA, the CDR3 is TGCGCCAGCAGCTCCGGGATCCCGAGGGAAAAACTGTTTTTT. The chain couples TRBV4-1 to TRBJ1-4; D not resolved. Trimming pared 5 bases from V and 8 bases from J, leaving 15 bases between. The CDR3 extends over 14 amino acids. Per germline, CDR1 MGHRA and CDR2 YSYEKL.

This chain links TRBV13 with TRBJ2-3; D remains unclear. Germline V gives CDR1 PRHDT, CDR2 FYEKMQ (reference sequence). Between the trimmed V and J ends, which lost 5 bases and 5 bases, there was a span of 8 bases. The CDR3 sequence is 12 residues long. The CDR3 DNA follows: TGTGCCAGCAGCGGGAACAGAGATACGCAGTATTTT. Translating gives CASSGNRDTQYF.

The J gene is TRBJ1-1, the V gene TRBV10-1; no reliable D call. Trimming took off 5 bases at V and 0 bases at J, with 10 bases between the two ends. Per the germline V gene, CDR1 is WNHNN and CDR2 is SYGVQD (reference sequence). CDR3 length: 14 amino acids. CDR3 nucleotide sequence: TGCGCCAGCAGTCCGCTCAGACTGAACACTGAAGCTTTCTTT. This encodes CASSPLRLNTEAFF.

As for this clone: Mismatch with germline at one junction end may stem from a read error. The rearrangement joins TRBV29-1 to TRBJ2-5, with 10 bases matching TRBD2. This CDR3 comprises 11 residues. Germline CDR1 reads SQVTM; CDR2 reads ANQGSEA. CDR3 sequence: CSGAEREGLDF. The CDR3 DNA reads TGCAGCGGAGCTGAGCGGGAGGGGTTGGACTTC. Together with reference TRBV29-1 and TRBJ2-5, the CDR3 gives the full variable domain: SAVISQKPSRDICQRGTSLTIQCQVDSQVTMMFWYRQQPGQSLTLIATANQGSEATYESGFVIDKFPISRPNLTFSTLTVSNMSPEDSSIYLCSGAEREGLDFGPGTRLLVL.

The rearrangement links TRBV5-1 to TRBJ2-3; unclear D gene. This CDR3 has 15 amino acids. V was shortened by 4 bases and J by 2 bases, with 14 bases between the two germline ends. From germline, CDR1 is SGHRS and CDR2 YFSETQ. CDR3 nucleotides: TGCGCCAGCAGCAAAAGGTCTCGCAACACAGATACGCAGTATTTT. As protein: CASSKRSRNTDTQYF.

The chain joins TRBV9 to TRBJ2-3; D tentatively reads TRBD1 or TRBD2 (5 bases each). V shed 4 bases and J shed 0 bases, with 27 bases lying between them. This CDR3 is 20 amino acids long. From germline, CDR1 is SGDLS and CDR2 YYNGEE. CDR3 sequence reads: CASSLEVGPPIKTSTDTQYF. CDR3 DNA sequence: TGTGCCAGCAGCCTCGAGGTGGGACCACCGATTAAGACTAGCACAGATACGCAGTATTTT.

The rearrangement uses TRBV28 and TRBJ2-5; D is uncertain. The germline V gene has CDR1 MDHEN and CDR2 SYDVKM. This CDR3 comprises 15 residues. V dropped 3 bases and J dropped 4 bases, with 15 bases sitting between them. Written as DNA, the CDR3 is TGTGCCAGCAGTTTCCTAGTAAAGGCTAGAGAGACCCAGTACTTC. It yields the protein CASSFLVKARETQYF.

The chain combines TRBV11-2 with TRBJ1-1, with D uncertain. The CDR3 is made up of 14 amino acids. Germline V CDR1 and CDR2: SGHAT, FQNNGV. V dropped 1 base and J dropped 0 bases, with 6 bases sitting between them. CDR3 loop: CASSLAGVNTEAFF. The CDR3 DNA reads TGTGCCAGCAGCTTAGCTGGGGTGAACACTGAAGCTTTCTTT.

This clone was seen more than once but under ten times. This sequence joins TRBV6-5 and TRBJ1-1; no definite D call. This CDR3 region has 15 residues. CDR1 and CDR2 (germline): MNHEY, SVGAGI. V was pared by 2 bases and J by 4 bases, with 14 bases between. The CDR3 loop is CASSYQVLAGTEAFF. In DNA, the CDR3 is TGTGCCAGCAGTTACCAGGTCCTTGCGGGCACTGAAGCTTTCTTT.

The sample holds one count of this clone. This chain links TRBV10-2 with TRBJ2-1; the D is unclear. V lost 4 bases to trimming and J lost 10 bases, with 14 bases between them. Per germline, CDR1 WSHSY and CDR2 SAAADI. The CDR3 spans 13 residues. CDR3 nucleotide sequence: TGCGCCAGCAGTGTGGCTAGTCAACGCGAGCAGTTCTTC. Its translation: CASSVASQREQFF.

This chain connects TRBV19 to TRBJ1-2, with unresolved D. Germline CDR1 LNHDA, CDR2 SQIVND (reference sequence). This CDR3 has 12 amino acids. V dropped 5 bases and J dropped 8 bases, with 12 bases sitting between them. DNA for the CDR3: TGTGCCAGTAGTTTCATAAGTGGCGGCTACACCTTC. As protein: CASSFISGGYTF.

The J gene is TRBJ2-1, the V gene TRBV7-6; no definite D call. The CDR3 has 12 amino acids. The germline gives CDR1 SGHVS, CDR2 FNYEAQ. Trimming shortened V by 2 bases and J by 5 bases, and 4 bases separated the two germline ends. CDR3 DNA sequence: TGTGCCAGCAGCTTAAGTGACAATGAGCAGTTCTTC. Translation: CASSLSDNEQFF.

The gene calls are TRBV29-1 and TRBJ2-3; TRBD2 might be the D (5 bases). The CDR3 totals 13 residues. V dropped 4 bases and J dropped 5 bases, with 13 bases sitting between them. Germline CDR1 SQVTM, CDR2 ANQGSEA. CDR3 residues: CSVGTRMGDTQYF. The CDR3 DNA reads TGCAGCGTTGGGACTCGGATGGGAGATACGCAGTATTTT.

This clone was observed a handful of times. The rearrangement uses TRBV10-1 and TRBJ2-3, with 7 bases fitting TRBD2. This CDR3 has 14 amino acids. CDR1 WNHNN and CDR2 SYGVQD come from the germline V gene (reference sequence). V gave up 6 bases and J gave up 2 bases; unmatched junction bases: 5. CDR3: CASSPGLLTDTQYF. The CDR3 DNA reads TGCGCCAGCAGCCCGGGACTACTCACAGATACGCAGTATTTT.

The chain carries TRBV6-5 and TRBJ1-2, with D unresolved. Germline lookup yields CDR1 MNHEY and CDR2 SVGAGI. CDR3 length equals 15 residues. V gave up 2 bases and J gave up 4 bases, with 14 bases separating them. CDR3 DNA sequence: TGTGCCAGCAGTTACCCGACCCCGGCAGGCTATGGCTACACCTTC. Protein sequence: CASSYPTPAGYGYTF.

The chain links TRBV29-1 to TRBJ2-1, with TRBD1 matching 9 bases. The CDR3 consists of 13 residues. The J segment lost 5 bases and the V segment lost 4 bases, leaving 3 bases of the junction unmatched. Per the germline V gene, CDR1 is SQVTM and CDR2 is ANQGSEA. CDR3 bases: TGCAGCGTTGCGGACAGGGGTAACAATGAGCAGTTCTTC. This sequence encodes CSVADRGNNEQFF.

This clone came up once. This chain connects TRBV6-1 to TRBJ1-6; D unresolved. CDR3 size: 15 residues. CDR1 is MNHNS and CDR2 is SASEGT in the germline V gene. The V end lost 4 bases, the J end lost 0 bases, and 7 bases lay between the germline ends. As DNA, the CDR3 is TGTGCCAGCAGTGTGCTGAGCTCCTATAATTCACCCCTCCACTTT. Residues: CASSVLSSYNSPLHF.